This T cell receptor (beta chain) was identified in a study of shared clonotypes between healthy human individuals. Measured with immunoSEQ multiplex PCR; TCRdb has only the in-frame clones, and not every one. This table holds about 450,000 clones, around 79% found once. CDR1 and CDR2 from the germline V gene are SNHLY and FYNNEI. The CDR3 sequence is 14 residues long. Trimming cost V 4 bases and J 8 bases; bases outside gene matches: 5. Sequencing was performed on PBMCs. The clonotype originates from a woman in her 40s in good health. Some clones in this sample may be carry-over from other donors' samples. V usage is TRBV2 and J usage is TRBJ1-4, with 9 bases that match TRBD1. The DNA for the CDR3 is TGTGCCAGCAGTGTGGGGACAGGGCAAGAAAAACTGTTTTTT. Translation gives CASSVGTGQEKLFF.